This record concerns one T cell receptor (beta chain) sequence. The identical CDR3 is also encoded by other nucleotide sequences in the sample. This PCR relied on a set of 60 Vbeta primers and 13 Jbeta primers. TCRdb's table, derived via immunoSEQ multiplex PCR, lists solely in-frame clones and lacks some. The sample lists around 91,000 clones; around 78% were seen once. This record belongs to a study of cytomegalovirus exposure and HLA in healthy donors. The sequence was obtained from a male donor in good health and CMV-seropositive. Input material: PBMCs.

CDR3 loop: CASSLEGRYEQYF. The CDR3 DNA is TGCGCCAGCAGCTTAGAAGGGAGGTACGAGCAGTACTTC. The J gene is TRBJ2-7, the V gene TRBV5-1, with D possibly TRBD2 on 6 matching bases. There are 13 residues in the CDR3. With 2 bases removed from V and 4 bases from J, the gap between germline ends came to 10 bases. Germline V gene data show CDR1 as SGHRS and CDR2 as YFSETQ.